This is a list of T cell receptor beta chains from one sample in a study of T cells in Graves' hyperthyroidism and ophthalmopathy. Using its own MiXCR run on the multiplex PCR reads, TCRdb lists one record per CDR3 protein. The sample yields hundreds of thousands of distinct CDR3 sequences, 11% to 15% seen once. Sample: blood. The receptor set was obtained from a woman aged 25 to 39 with Graves' hyperthyroidism that later progressed to Graves' ophthalmopathy. Each CDR3 is given without its conserved first and last residue. Each record gives: J gene, V gene, CDR3 protein.

>TRBJ2-7|TRBV5-6
ASSRDVNSYEQY
>TRBJ2-3|TRBV19
ASSIDSQGDWTDTQY
>TRBJ1-4|TRBV5-1
ASSRQGNEKLF
>TRBJ1-1|TRBV20-1
SARGGVGGTEAF
>TRBJ1-3|TRBV25-1
ASSETGVGGNTIY
>TRBJ1-5|TRBV6-5
ASGLPGVLGGQPQH
>TRBJ2-7|TRBV6-1
ASSVGIAREQY
>TRBJ1-1|TRBV28
ASSSPRENTEAF
>TRBJ1-2|TRBV20-1
SARLKQDSYGYT
>TRBJ1-1|TRBV28
ASSFFGGRAEAF
>TRBJ1-3|TRBV28
ASGGGAKLGNTIY
>TRBJ2-2|TRBV19
ASSMAVSTGELF
>TRBJ2-2|TRBV7-7
ASSLAQGSGELF
>TRBJ1-1|TRBV18
ASSRGGAVNTEAF
>TRBJ2-1|TRBV12-3/TRBV12-4
ASSSDERTGSSYNEQF
>TRBJ2-7|TRBV6-2/TRBV6-3
ASSYEDRSGSEIYEQY
>TRBJ2-3|TRBV6-1
ASSKEGTTQY
>TRBJ2-7|TRBV5-5
ASSLPRTSKREQY
>TRBJ2-2|TRBV7-2
AIHRALEDANTGELF
>TRBJ2-7|TRBV19
ASSSQSIHEQY
>TRBJ2-1|TRBV3-1
ASSQRSSNEQF
>TRBJ1-2|TRBV5-1
ASSLDSTPSNYGYT
>TRBJ1-5|TRBV28
ASSLHRGYGNQPQH